Listed below are T cell receptor beta chains from one sample, sequenced in a study of blood T cell repertoires in COVID-19. The table came from immunoSEQ multiplex PCR; TCRdb's copy has only in-frame clones and leaves some out. Among 200,000 to 300,000 clones, 88% were seen once, and the ten largest hold roughly 0.8%. Sequenced input: peripheral blood. These receptors all stem from a woman aged 25 to 45 with acute or convalescent COVID-19. CDR3s include the opening cysteine and the closing phenylalanine or tryptophan. Fields, in order: clone size, D gene, V gene, J gene, CDR3 DNA, CDR3 protein. A D gene is named only where the DNA matches it firmly. Only part of the rows carry a size: once, few, many, or a class if the clone is expanded.

>NA|TRBD1|TRBV19|TRBJ1-5
TGTGCCAGTAGTACAGGGGGTTTTGGCAATCAGCCCCAGCATTTT
CASSTGGFGNQPQHF
>NA|NA|TRBV7-2|TRBJ1-4
TGTGCCAGCAGCTTAGTTTCAGGGTCTCCTCAACTGTTTTTT
CASSLVSGSPQLFF
>NA|TRBD1|TRBV7-2|TRBJ2-6
TGTGCCAGCAGCTCCCGGACAGGGAACTCGCGGGCCAACGTCCTGACTTTC
CASSSRTGNSRANVLTF
>few|NA|TRBV19|TRBJ1-4
TGTGCCAGTAAGCAGGGAAATGAAAAACTGTTTTTT
CASKQGNEKLFF
>NA|NA|TRBV5-5|TRBJ1-1
TGTGCCAGCAGCCACTTACCCAACACTGAAGCTTTCTTT
CASSHLPNTEAFF
>NA|NA|TRBV30|TRBJ1-5
TGTGCCTGGACCGGGGGTGTGGGAAGCAATCAGCCCCAGCATTTT
CAWTGGVGSNQPQHF
>NA|TRBD2|TRBV5-6|TRBJ2-1
TGTGCCAGCAGCTTGGGACTAGCGGGTGGGGAGCAGTTCTTC
CASSLGLAGGEQFF
>NA|TRBD2|TRBV7-6|TRBJ2-3
TGTGCCAGCAGCTTATTGGTGTCTAGCGGGGATACGCAGTATTTT
CASSLLVSSGDTQYF
>NA|NA|TRBV5-1|TRBJ2-1
TGCGCCAGCAAAGGTGAGGGGGAATACAATGAGCAGTTCTTC
CASKGEGEYNEQFF
>NA|NA|TRBV11-3|TRBJ2-7
TGTGCCAGCAGCTCGGACGGGGGTTCCTACGAGCAGTACTTC
CASSSDGGSYEQYF
>NA|TRBD2|TRBV30|TRBJ2-5
TGTGCCTGGACGAAAGGATTAAAGCGGGATTCTCCAGAGACCCAGTACTTC
CAWTKGLKRDSPETQYF
>NA|NA|TRBV5-4|TRBJ1-2
TGTGCCAGCAGCGCCCCCGGGAGGCAGTATGGCTACACCTTC
CASSAPGRQYGYTF
>NA|TRBD1|TRBV11-3|TRBJ2-2
TGTGCTGGGTCGGACAGGGTAACCGGGGAGCTGTTTTTT
CAGSDRVTGELFF
>NA|NA|TRBV29-1|TRBJ2-2
TGCAGCGTTGATAAGGGGACCGGGGAGCTGTTTTTT
CSVDKGTGELFF
>NA|NA|TRBV2|TRBJ2-4
TGTGCCAGCAGTGTTGGGACACTAGCCAAAAACATTCAGTACTTC
CASSVGTLAKNIQYF
>NA|TRBD2|TRBV13|TRBJ2-2
TGTGCCAGCAGCTTATACCTAGCGGGACCCACCGGGGAGCTGTTTTTT
CASSLYLAGPTGELFF
>NA|TRBD2|TRBV29-1|TRBJ2-7
TGCAGCGTGGGGGGGGTCTGGCGGGAGGAACTCTACGAGCAGTACTTC
CSVGGVWREELYEQYF
>NA|NA|TRBV9|TRBJ2-4
TGTGCCAGCAGCGTAGGCACCGCTTCAACCGCGAGCATTCAGTACTTC
CASSVGTASTASIQYF
>once|TRBD1|TRBV30|TRBJ1-3
TGTGCCTGGGACAGGGGCAGGGGAAACACCATATATTTT
CAWDRGRGNTIYF
>NA|NA|TRBV12-3/TRBV12-4|TRBJ1-2
TGTGCCAGCAGCCTTCGGGGGGCCTACACCTTC
CASSLRGAYTF
>NA|TRBD2|TRBV5-1|TRBJ2-2
TGCGCCAGCCTCTCGGTGGGCCTAGCGGGAGCCGGGGAGCTGTTTTTT
CASLSVGLAGAGELFF
>NA|NA|TRBV27|TRBJ1-3
TGTGCCAGCAGGCTAAGCTCGGGAAACACCATATATTTT
CASRLSSGNTIYF
>NA|TRBD2|TRBV29-1|TRBJ2-1
TGCAGCGTCGCAGCGGGAGGGCAGTTCTTC
CSVAAGGQFF
>once|TRBD1|TRBV18|TRBJ1-6
TGTGCCAGCTCACCACGACAGGGAACAAATTCACCCCTCCACTTT
CASSPRQGTNSPLHF
>NA|NA|TRBV9|TRBJ2-5
TGTGCCAGCAGCTACAGGGTCCAAGAGACCCAGTACTTC
CASSYRVQETQYF
>NA|TRBD1|TRBV3-1/TRBV3-2|TRBJ1-1
TGTGCCAGCAGTGAGATCAGGGGGCGCTCAGCAGAGGCTTTCTTT
CASSEIRGRSAEAFF
>NA|NA|TRBV3-1/TRBV3-2|TRBJ2-3
TGTGCCAGCAGCCAAGCGGAGGGCGACACAGATACGCAGTATTTT
CASSQAEGDTDTQYF
>NA|TRBD1|TRBV5-1|TRBJ1-3
TGCGCCAGCAGCCCCGGGACAGGCCTCTCTGGAAACACCATATATTTT
CASSPGTGLSGNTIYF
>NA|NA|TRBV30|TRBJ2-3
TGTGCCTGGAGTGTGCGGAGGGGAACGGATACGCAGTATTTT
CAWSVRRGTDTQYF
>NA|NA|TRBV11-1|TRBJ1-1
TGTGCCAGCAGCTTATCGGCGGGCAACACTGAAGCTTTCTTT
CASSLSAGNTEAFF
>NA|TRBD2|TRBV7-9|TRBJ2-7
TGTGCCAGCAGCCAGGTAGCGGGAGGGCCCTACGAGCAGTACTTC
CASSQVAGGPYEQYF
>NA|NA|TRBV27|TRBJ2-5
TGTGCCAGCAGTTTAATTAGCCGAGAGACCCAGTACTTC
CASSLISRETQYF
>NA|NA|TRBV12-3/TRBV12-4|TRBJ1-1
TGTGCCAGCAGTTTTTTGATGGGCGCTGAAGCTTTCTTT
CASSFLMGAEAFF
>NA|NA|TRBV5-4|TRBJ1-1
TGTGCCAGCAGCTCGAGGAGAGTGAACACTGAAGCTTTCTTT
CASSSRRVNTEAFF
>NA|TRBD2|TRBV19|TRBJ2-1
TGTGCCAGTAGATGGGGGACTAGCGGGAAGTCCTACAATGAGCAGTTCTTC
CASRWGTSGKSYNEQFF
>few|TRBD1|TRBV4-3|TRBJ1-4
TGCGCCAGCAGCCAAGCTCCCCTTACAGGGGCTAGAAATGAAAAACTGTTTTTT
CASSQAPLTGARNEKLFF
>NA|NA|TRBV7-9|TRBJ2-5
TGTGCCAGCAGCTCCGTCGCAGGGTGGGAGACCCAGTACTTC
CASSSVAGWETQYF
>NA|TRBD2|TRBV11-3|TRBJ2-7
TGTGCCAGCAGCCCAGCGTTGCTAGCGGGAGGGTCCTACGAGCAGTACTTC
CASSPALLAGGSYEQYF